This TCR beta chain was recovered during a study of CD8 T cells in ankylosing spondylitis. General study findings and limits: There was a TCR beta motif, made of several highly homologous variants, that appeared characteristic of ankylosing spondylitis blood.

A remark on this clonotype: Its antigen remains unknown.

This CDR3 has 14 amino acids. Germline CDR1 is SGHAT and CDR2 is FQNNGV. Trimming took 3 bases from V and 9 from J; bases not matched to a gene: 5. TCRdb redid the calling of the 5' RACE reads with MiXCR, one entry per CDR3 protein. The sample contains 300,000 to 400,000 distinct CDR3 sequences, around 20% of which appear only once. This sequence originates from a male donor with ankylosing spondylitis or in good health (not recorded which). Sequenced sample: blood, either unsorted or a sorted T cell fraction (not recorded which). This chain connects TRBV11-2 to TRBJ2-1, with 10 nucleotides matching TRBD2. In DNA form, the CDR3 reads TGTGCCAGCAGCTTTAGCGGGGGGATAGGTGAGCAGTTCTTC. Translated: CASSFSGGIGEQFF.